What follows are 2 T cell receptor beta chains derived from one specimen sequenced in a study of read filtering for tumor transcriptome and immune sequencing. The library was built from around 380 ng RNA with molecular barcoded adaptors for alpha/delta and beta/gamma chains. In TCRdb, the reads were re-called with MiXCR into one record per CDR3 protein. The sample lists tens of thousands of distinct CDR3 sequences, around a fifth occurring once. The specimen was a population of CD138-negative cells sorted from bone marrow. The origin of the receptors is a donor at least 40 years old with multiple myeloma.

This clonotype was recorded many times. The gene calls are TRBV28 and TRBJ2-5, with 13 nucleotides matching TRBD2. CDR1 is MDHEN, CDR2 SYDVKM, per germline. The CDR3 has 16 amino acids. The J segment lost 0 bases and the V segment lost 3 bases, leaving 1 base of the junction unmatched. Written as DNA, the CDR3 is TGTGCCAGCAGTTTTGGACTAGCGGGGGACCAAGAGACCCAGTACTTC. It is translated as CASSFGLAGDQETQYF.

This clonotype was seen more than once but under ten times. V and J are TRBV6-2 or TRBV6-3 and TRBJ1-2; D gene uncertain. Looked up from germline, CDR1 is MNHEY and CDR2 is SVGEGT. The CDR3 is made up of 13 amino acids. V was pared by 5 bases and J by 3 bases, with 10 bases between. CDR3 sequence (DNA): TGTGCCAGCAGTGCCGGAGCTTACTATGGCTACACCTTC. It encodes CASSAGAYYGYTF.